The rows below give T cell receptor beta chains drawn from one sample of a study of identical twins. Using its own MiXCR run on the 5' RACE reads, TCRdb lists one record per CDR3 protein. The sample consists of about 890,000 distinct CDR3 sequences, 10% to 15% of them appearing once. These data were also reused for a study on yellow fever vaccine responses in identical twins.

Material: PBMCs. The receptors come from a woman under 30 in good health. CDR3s include the opening cysteine and the closing phenylalanine or tryptophan. The order of the fields is V gene, CDR3 protein.

V: TRBV6-2/TRBV6-3; CDR3: CASSWDPALRAFF
V: TRBV15; CDR3: CATSSWTAQLNEQFF
V: TRBV20-1; CDR3: CSALDRPSSYEQYF
V: TRBV7-6; CDR3: CASSYLLRWGDTEAFF
V: TRBV6-1; CDR3: CASRREGWGNQPQHF
V: TRBV20-1; CDR3: CSAPRGGTYNEQFF
V: TRBV24-1; CDR3: CATSEPRQGAYEQYF
V: TRBV6-5; CDR3: CASSYSDRRGGAYEQYF
V: TRBV7-8; CDR3: CASSLAQELLYF
V: TRBV5-1; CDR3: CASSGDISSTDTQYF
V: TRBV12-3/TRBV12-4; CDR3: CASRPPGRGQFF
V: TRBV2; CDR3: CARPDSWSYNEQFF
V: TRBV24-1; CDR3: CATSLDGLYNEQFF
V: TRBV12-3/TRBV12-4; CDR3: CASSKLVPGELFF
V: TRBV27; CDR3: CASSEWTGADSPLHF
V: TRBV4-2; CDR3: CASRPELSSYNEQFF
V: TRBV2; CDR3: CASSEGTAIPDNEQFF
V: TRBV19; CDR3: CASSILAKSSYNEQFF
V: TRBV24-1; CDR3: CATSDPWTGRTYNEQFF
V: TRBV11-2; CDR3: CASSFGDRGYTF
V: TRBV12-5; CDR3: CASVLDHRVHEQYF
V: TRBV3-1; CDR3: CASSPSGGDYYNEQFF
V: TRBV20-1; CDR3: CSARDRYRGQEKLFF
V: TRBV12-3/TRBV12-4; CDR3: CASSGHMNTEAFF
V: TRBV12-3/TRBV12-4; CDR3: CASSPTGGNSPLHF
V: TRBV29-1; CDR3: CSVEDGGNGYTF
V: TRBV6-5; CDR3: CASSTTMGQGFVGGGGQGNEQFF
V: TRBV7-7; CDR3: CASSFMGSAPETQYF
V: TRBV12-3/TRBV12-4; CDR3: CASSSGDTPITGELFF
V: TRBV7-2; CDR3: CASSLWFLGQPQHF
V: TRBV24-1; CDR3: CATSDRGRRLDEQFF
V: TRBV18; CDR3: CASSPEGLEGEQYF
V: TRBV20-1; CDR3: CSAPGQGASNEQFF
V: TRBV5-1; CDR3: CASSGLPSGRPAFTQYF
V: TRBV4-1; CDR3: CASSPGPRNTEAFF
V: TRBV12-3/TRBV12-4; CDR3: CASTPAIISANEQFF
V: TRBV3-1; CDR3: CASSRGWNEQFF
V: TRBV12-3/TRBV12-4; CDR3: CASSRPPGADTQYF
V: TRBV27; CDR3: CASWTSGRPDTQYF
V: TRBV28; CDR3: CASSTWGVQETQYF
V: TRBV24-1; CDR3: CATSSGFGSEQFF
V: TRBV10-3; CDR3: CAISYIAGGPRYTQYF
V: TRBV5-1; CDR3: CASRRDQTMNTEAFF
V: TRBV6-5; CDR3: CASSYSLVGQQYF
V: TRBV12-5; CDR3: CASGLSENTEAFF
V: TRBV9; CDR3: CASTRRGQGNAGELFF
V: TRBV19; CDR3: CASKGQGEADTQYF
V: TRBV2; CDR3: CASSLTGGSAYNEQFF
V: TRBV6-5; CDR3: CASSYSRGGQAVSELFF
V: TRBV10-3; CDR3: CASQTGLTGELFF
V: TRBV9; CDR3: CASSVDGAGVGETQYF
V: TRBV6-1; CDR3: CASSVQESSYNEQFF
V: TRBV10-3; CDR3: CAISDVGYNEQFF
V: TRBV5-1; CDR3: CASSLMGAGDTQYF
V: TRBV11-2; CDR3: CASSLAGRLVNTIYF
V: TRBV7-8; CDR3: CASSTRGTKTPGNSPLHF